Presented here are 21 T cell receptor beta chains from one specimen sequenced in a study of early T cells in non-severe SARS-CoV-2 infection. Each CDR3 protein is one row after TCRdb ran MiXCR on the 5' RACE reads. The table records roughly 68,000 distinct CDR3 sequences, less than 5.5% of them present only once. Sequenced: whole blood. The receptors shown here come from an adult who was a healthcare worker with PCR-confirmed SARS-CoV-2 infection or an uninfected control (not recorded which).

The CDR3 spells CASSLSRGMNTEAFF. CDR3 in DNA: TGTGCCAGCAGTTTATCGCGGGGTATGAACACTGAAGCTTTCTTT. V is TRBV27 and J is TRBJ1-1, with no clear D. Trimming pared 0 bases from V and 0 bases from J, leaving 8 bases between. The CDR3 extends over 15 amino acids. Germline values: CDR1 MNHEY, CDR2 SMNVEV (reference sequence).

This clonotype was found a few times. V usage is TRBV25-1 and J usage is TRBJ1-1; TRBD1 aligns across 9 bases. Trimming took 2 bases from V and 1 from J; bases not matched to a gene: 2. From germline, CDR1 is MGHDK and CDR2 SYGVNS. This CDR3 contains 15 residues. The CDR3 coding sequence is TGTGCCAGCAGTGAAAGGGACAGGGCGAACACTGAAGCTTTCTTT. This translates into CASSERDRANTEAFF.

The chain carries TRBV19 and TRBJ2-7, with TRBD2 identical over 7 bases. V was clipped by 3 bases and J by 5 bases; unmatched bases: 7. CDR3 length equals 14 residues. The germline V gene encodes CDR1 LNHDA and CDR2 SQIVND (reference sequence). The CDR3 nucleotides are TGTGCCAGTAGTATGGGAGGGGAAAATAACGAGCAGTACTTC. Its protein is CASSMGGENNEQYF.

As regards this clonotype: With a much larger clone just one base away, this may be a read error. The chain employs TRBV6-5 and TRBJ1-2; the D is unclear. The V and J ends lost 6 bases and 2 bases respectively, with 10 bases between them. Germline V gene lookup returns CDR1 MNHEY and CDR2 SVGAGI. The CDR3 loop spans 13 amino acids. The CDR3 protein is CASSPDGNYGYTF. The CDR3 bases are TGTGCCAGCAGCCCCGACGGGAACTATGGCTACACCTTC.

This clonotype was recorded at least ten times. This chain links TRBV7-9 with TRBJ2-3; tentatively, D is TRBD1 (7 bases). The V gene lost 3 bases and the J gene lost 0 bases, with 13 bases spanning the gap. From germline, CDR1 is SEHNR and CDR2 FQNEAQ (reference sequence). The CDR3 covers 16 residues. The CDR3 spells CASSLATGTSTDTQYF. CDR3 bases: TGTGCCAGCAGCTTGGCGACAGGGACTAGCACAGATACGCAGTATTTT.

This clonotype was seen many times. Written as DNA, the CDR3 is TGTGCCAGCAGCCTTCGACAGGGGGGCGAGCAGTACTTC. Translated, it gives CASSLRQGGEQYF. J is TRBJ2-7 and V is TRBV6-6; 9 nucleotides line up with TRBD1. This CDR3 spans 13 amino acids. CDR1 MNHNY and CDR2 SVGAGI come from the germline V gene (reference sequence). V lost 6 bases, J lost 6 bases, and 6 bases stayed unmatched.

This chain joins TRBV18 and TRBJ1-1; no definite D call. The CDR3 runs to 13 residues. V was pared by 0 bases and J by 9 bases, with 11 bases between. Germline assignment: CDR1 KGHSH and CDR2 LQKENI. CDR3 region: CASSPPRTSKAFF. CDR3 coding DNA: TGTGCCAGCTCACCACCGAGGACGAGTAAAGCTTTCTTT.

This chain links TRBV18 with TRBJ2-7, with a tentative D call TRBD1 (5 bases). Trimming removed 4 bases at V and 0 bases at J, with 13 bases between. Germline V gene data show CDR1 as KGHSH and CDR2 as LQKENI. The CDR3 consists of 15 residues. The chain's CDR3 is CASSLQGQSSYEQYF. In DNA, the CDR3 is TGTGCCAGCTCACTCCAGGGCCAAAGCTCCTACGAGCAGTACTTC.

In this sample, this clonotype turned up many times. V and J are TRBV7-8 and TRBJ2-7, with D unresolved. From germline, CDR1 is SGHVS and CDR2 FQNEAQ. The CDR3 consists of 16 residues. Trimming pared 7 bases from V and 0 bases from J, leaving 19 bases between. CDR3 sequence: CASIDTGGASSYEQYF. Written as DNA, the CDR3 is TGTGCCAGCATTGACACGGGCGGTGCAAGCTCCTACGAGCAGTACTTC.

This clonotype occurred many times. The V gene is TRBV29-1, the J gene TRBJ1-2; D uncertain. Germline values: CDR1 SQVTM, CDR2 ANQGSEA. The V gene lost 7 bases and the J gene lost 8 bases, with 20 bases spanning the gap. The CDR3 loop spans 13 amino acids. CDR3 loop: CSGLLRFTQGYTF. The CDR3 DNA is TGCAGCGGTCTCTTGAGATTCACCCAGGGCTACACCTTC.

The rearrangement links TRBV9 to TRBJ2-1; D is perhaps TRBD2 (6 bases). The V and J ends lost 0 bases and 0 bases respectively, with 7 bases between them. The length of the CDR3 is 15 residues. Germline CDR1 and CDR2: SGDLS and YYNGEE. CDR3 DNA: TGTGCCAGCAGCGTAGGGACTACCTCCTACAATGAGCAGTTCTTC. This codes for CASSVGTTSYNEQFF.

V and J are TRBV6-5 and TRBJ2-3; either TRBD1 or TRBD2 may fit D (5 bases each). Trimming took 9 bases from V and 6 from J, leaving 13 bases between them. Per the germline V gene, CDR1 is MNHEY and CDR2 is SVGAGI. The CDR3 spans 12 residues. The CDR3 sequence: CASRGFGDTQYF. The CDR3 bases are TGTGCCAGTCGGGGCTTCGGGGATACGCAGTATTTT.

This CDR3 is CASKREGGLYEQYF. CDR3 nucleotide sequence: TGTGCCAGCAAACGGGAGGGGGGCCTCTACGAGCAGTACTTC. The chain uses TRBV3-1 and TRBJ2-7; the match to TRBD2 covers 8 bases. The V segment lost 7 bases and the J segment 3 bases; nucleotides outside the gene matches: 8. The V gene's germline CDR1 is LGHDT and CDR2 YNNKEL (reference sequence). This CDR3 is built from 14 residues.

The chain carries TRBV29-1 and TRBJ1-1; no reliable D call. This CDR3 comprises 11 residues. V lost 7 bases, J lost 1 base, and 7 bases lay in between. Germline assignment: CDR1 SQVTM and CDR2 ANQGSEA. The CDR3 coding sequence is TGCAGCGCGTCGGGGAACACTGAAGCTTTCTTT. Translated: CSASGNTEAFF.

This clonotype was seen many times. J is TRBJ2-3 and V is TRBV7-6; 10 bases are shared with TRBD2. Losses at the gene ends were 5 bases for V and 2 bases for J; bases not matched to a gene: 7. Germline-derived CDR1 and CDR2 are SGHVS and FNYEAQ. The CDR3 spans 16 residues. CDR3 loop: CASSTLAGATTDTQYF. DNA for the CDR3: TGTGCCAGCAGCACCCTAGCGGGGGCCACCACAGATACGCAGTATTTT.

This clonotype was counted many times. The CDR3 protein is CASSQGGSGTYEQYF. CDR3 nucleotide sequence: TGTGCCAGCAGCCAAGGGGGTAGCGGGACATACGAGCAGTACTTC. The rearrangement joins TRBV4-2 to TRBJ2-7; 8 bases are a match to TRBD2. CDR3 length: 15 amino acids. CDR1 LGHNA and CDR2 YNFKEQ come from the germline V gene. The trim removed 1 base at V and 4 bases at J, leaving 6 bases unmatched.

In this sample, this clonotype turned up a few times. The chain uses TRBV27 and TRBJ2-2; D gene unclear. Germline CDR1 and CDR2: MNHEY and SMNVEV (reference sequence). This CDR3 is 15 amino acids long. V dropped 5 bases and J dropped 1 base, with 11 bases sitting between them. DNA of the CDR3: TGTGCCAGCAGTCAATTTAGGGAGAACACCGGGGAGCTGTTTTTT. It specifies CASSQFRENTGELFF.

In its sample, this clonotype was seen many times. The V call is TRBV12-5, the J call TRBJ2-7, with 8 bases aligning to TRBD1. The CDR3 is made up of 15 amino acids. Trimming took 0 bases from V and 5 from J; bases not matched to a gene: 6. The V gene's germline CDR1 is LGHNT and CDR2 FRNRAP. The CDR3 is CASGLVLAGGDEQYF. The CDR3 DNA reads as TGTGCTAGTGGTTTGGTACTTGCAGGGGGCGACGAGCAGTACTTC.

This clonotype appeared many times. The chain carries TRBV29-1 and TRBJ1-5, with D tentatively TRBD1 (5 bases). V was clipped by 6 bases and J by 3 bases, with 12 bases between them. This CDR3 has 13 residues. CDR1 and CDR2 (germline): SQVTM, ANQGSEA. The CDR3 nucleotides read TGCAGCGTCCGGGACTCCTACAATCAGCCCCAGCATTTT. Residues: CSVRDSYNQPQHF.

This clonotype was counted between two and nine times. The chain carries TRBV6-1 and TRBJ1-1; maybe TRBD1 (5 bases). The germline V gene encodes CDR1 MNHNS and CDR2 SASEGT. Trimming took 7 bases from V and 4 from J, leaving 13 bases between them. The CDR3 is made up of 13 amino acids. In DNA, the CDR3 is TGTGCCAGCAAACCTCTCGGGGCCACTGAAGCTTTCTTT. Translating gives CASKPLGATEAFF.

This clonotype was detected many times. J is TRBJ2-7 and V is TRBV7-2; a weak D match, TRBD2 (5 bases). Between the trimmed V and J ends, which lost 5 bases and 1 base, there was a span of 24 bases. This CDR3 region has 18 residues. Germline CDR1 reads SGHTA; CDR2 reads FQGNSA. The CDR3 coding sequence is TGTGCCAGCAGCCAAAACGTAGCGACTGGCTACCTTTCCTACGAGCAGTACTTC. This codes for CASSQNVATGYLSYEQYF.